This TCR beta chain was identified in a study of response to subunit inactivated influenza vaccine. CDR3 length: 15 residues. The germline V gene has CDR1 MDHEN and CDR2 SYDVKM. With V trimmed by 3 bases and J by 0 bases, 2 bases remained unmatched. Details on this clonotype: As yet, its antigen is unknown.

Study-wide results and limits: Authors suggested each seasonal influenza vaccination recruits few new T cells.

In TCRdb, the RT-PCR reads were re-called with MiXCR into one record per CDR3 protein. The table includes roughly 500,000 distinct CDR3 sequences, about 17% detected once. The sequenced sample was CD4+ T cells sorted from PBMCs, obtained around 25 months after vaccination. The V call is TRBV28, the J call TRBJ2-4; 7 bases are a match to TRBD2. The sequence came from a man aged 45 to 75 who received an inactivated influenza vaccine. The DNA for the CDR3 is TGTGCCAGCAGTTTGACTAGCTTAGCCAAAAACATTCAGTACTTC. Translated: CASSLTSLAKNIQYF.